This T cell receptor (beta chain) was found in a study of cytomegalovirus exposure and HLA in healthy donors. Healthy bone marrow donors made up the cohort. Study-level findings and limits: Some public TCRs appeared in many individuals, while most sequences were rare. Reportedly, cytomegalovirus status was diagnosed with high sensitivity and specificity. Based on reports, TCR beta sequences accurately predicted HLA-A and HLA-B alleles for most subjects.

The V segment lost 5 bases and the J segment 7 bases; nucleotides outside the gene matches: 6. In germline, CDR1 is KGHSH, CDR2 LQKENI. The CDR3 consists of 13 residues. A note on this clone: Its antigen remains unknown.

The PCR ran on 60 Vbeta and 13 Jbeta primers. The repertoire was sequenced with immunoSEQ multiplex PCR; TCRdb's copy has only in-frame clones and lacks some. The sample contains 150,000 to 170,000 clones, 65% to 75% of which appear only once. The receptor was isolated from a man aged 25-45 years in good health and CMV-seronegative. V and J are TRBV18 and TRBJ1-2; 8 bases line up with TRBD1. The specimen was PBMCs. CDR3 loop: CASSRTGGAGYTF. In DNA, the CDR3 is TGTGCCAGCTCAAGAACAGGGGGAGCTGGCTACACCTTC.